The clone carrying this T cell receptor beta chain was seen many times. This entry is derived from a study of regulatory T cells in long-lasting Graves disease. Turning to the study itself: Graves' patients with a new diagnosis had received antithyroid drugs under 3 months.

Time point: newly diagnosed GD, antithyroid drugs for less than 3 months. Extracted PBMC RNA gave rise to the TCR library. TCR beta libraries were built with iRepertoire HTBI primers and Arm-PCR of CDR3 regions. TCRdb reanalysed the multiplex PCR reads using MiXCR and keeps one entry per CDR3 protein. The sample records roughly 420,000 distinct CDR3 sequences, roughly 16% being singletons. With 4 bases removed from V and 5 bases from J, the gap between germline ends came to 19 bases. Looked up from germline, CDR1 is SGHRS and CDR2 is YFSETQ. This CDR3 spans 16 amino acids. The specimen was peripheral blood mononuclear cells (PBMCs), collected at new diagnosis, from a patient treated with antithyroid drugs. This receptor was taken from a female donor with Graves disease. J is TRBJ1-5 and V is TRBV5-1, with D possibly matching TRBD1 (5 bases). This CDR3 reads CASSLHPGTAYQPQHF. The DNA of the CDR3 is TGCGCCAGCAGCCTCCACCCCGGGACGGCGTATCAGCCCCAGCATTTT. The full variable domain, rest sourced from reference TRBV5-1 and TRBJ1-5, is KAGVTQTPRYLIKTRGQQVTLSCSPISGHRSVSWYQQTPGQGLQFLFEYFSETQRNKGNFPGRFSGRQFSNSRSEMNVSTLELGDSALYLCASSLHPGTAYQPQHFGDGTRLSIL.